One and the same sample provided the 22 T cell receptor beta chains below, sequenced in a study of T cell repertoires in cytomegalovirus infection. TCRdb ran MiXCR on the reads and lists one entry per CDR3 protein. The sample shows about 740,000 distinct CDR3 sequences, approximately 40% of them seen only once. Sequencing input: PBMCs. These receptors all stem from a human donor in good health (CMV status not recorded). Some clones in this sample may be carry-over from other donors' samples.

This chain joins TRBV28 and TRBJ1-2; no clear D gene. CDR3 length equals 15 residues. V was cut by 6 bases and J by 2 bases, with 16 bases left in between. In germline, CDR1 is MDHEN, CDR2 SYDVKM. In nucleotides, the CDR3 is TGTGCCAGCAGAACCCCCATGGGCGGAAACTATGGCTACACCTTC. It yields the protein CASRTPMGGNYGYTF.

The CDR3 DNA reads TGTGCCAGCAGTTACTCGACCGCCATTACCTACGAGCAGTACTTC. As protein: CASSYSTAITYEQYF. The chain uses TRBV6-6 and TRBJ2-7; D not resolved. V was trimmed by 0 bases and J by 2 bases, leaving 11 bases between them. CDR3 length equals 15 residues. Looked up from germline, CDR1 is MNHNY and CDR2 is SVGAGI (reference sequence).

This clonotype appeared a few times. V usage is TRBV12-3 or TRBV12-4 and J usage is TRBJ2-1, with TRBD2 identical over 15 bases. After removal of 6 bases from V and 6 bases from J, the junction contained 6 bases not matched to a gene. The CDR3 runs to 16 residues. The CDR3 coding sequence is TGTGCCAGCAGCCCTGGGACTAGCGGGAGGATCAATGAGCAGTTCTTC. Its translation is CASSPGTSGRINEQFF.

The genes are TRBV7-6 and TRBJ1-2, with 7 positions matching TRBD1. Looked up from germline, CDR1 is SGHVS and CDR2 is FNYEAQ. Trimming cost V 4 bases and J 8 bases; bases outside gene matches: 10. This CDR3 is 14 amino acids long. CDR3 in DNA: TGTGCCAGCAGCTCACTAGACAGGGTTGACGGCTACACCTTC. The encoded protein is CASSSLDRVDGYTF. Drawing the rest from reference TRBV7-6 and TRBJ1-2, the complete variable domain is GAGVSQSPRYKVTKRGQDVALRCDPISGHVSLYWYRQALGQGPEFLTYFNYEAQQDKSGLPNDRFSAERPEGSISTLTIQRTEQRDSAMYRCASSSLDRVDGYTFGSGTRLTVV.

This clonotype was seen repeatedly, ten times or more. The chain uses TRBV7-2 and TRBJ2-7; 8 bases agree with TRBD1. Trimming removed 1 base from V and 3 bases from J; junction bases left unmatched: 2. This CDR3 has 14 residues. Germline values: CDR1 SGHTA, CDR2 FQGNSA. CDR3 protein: CASSLGQGRYEQYF. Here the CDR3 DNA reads TGTGCCAGCAGCTTAGGACAGGGGCGCTACGAGCAGTACTTC.

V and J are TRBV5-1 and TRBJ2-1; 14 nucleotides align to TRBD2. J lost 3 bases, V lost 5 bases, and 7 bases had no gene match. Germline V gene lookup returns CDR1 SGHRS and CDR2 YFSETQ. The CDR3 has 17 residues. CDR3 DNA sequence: TGCGCCAGCAGTAGGCCGGGACTAGCGGGAGACTACAATGAGCAGTTCTTC. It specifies CASSRPGLAGDYNEQFF.

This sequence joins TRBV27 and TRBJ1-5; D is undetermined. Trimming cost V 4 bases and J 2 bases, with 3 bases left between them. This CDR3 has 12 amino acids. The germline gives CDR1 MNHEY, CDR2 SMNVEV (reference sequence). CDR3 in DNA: TGTGCCAGCAGTTACCGCAATCAGCCCCAGCATTTT. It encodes CASSYRNQPQHF.

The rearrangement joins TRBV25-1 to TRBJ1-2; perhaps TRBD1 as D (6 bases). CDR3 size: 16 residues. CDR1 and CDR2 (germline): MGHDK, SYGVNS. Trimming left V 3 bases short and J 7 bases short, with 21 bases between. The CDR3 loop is CASSERTGPLMGGYTF. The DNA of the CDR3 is TGTGCCAGCAGTGAGCGAACAGGGCCGTTGATGGGTGGCTACACCTTC.

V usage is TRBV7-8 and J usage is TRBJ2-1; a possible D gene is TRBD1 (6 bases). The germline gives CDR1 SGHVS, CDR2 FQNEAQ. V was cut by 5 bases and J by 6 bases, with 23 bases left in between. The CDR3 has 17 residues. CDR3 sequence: CASSLITGFVVPNEQFF. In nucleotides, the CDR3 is TGTGCCAGCAGCCTAATCACAGGGTTTGTTGTTCCCAATGAGCAGTTCTTC.

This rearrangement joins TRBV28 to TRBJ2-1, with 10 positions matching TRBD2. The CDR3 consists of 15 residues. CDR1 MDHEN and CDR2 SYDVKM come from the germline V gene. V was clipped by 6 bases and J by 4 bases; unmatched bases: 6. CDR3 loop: CASRLAGEGYNEQFF. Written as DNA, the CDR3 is TGTGCCAGCAGGCTAGCGGGAGAAGGGTACAATGAGCAGTTCTTC.

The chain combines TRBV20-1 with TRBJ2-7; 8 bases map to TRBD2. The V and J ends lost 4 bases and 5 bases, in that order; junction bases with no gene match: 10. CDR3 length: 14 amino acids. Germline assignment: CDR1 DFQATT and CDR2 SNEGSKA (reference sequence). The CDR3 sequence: CSATPGGALNEQYF. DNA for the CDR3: TGCAGTGCTACCCCGGGGGGGGCCCTTAACGAGCAGTACTTC.

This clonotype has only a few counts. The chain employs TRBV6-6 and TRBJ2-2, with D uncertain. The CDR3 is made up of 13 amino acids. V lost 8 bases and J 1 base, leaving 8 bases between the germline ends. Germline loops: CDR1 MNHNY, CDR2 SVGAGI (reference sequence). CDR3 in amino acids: CASVGGNTGELFF. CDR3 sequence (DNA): TGTGCCAGCGTTGGTGGGAACACCGGGGAGCTGTTTTTT.

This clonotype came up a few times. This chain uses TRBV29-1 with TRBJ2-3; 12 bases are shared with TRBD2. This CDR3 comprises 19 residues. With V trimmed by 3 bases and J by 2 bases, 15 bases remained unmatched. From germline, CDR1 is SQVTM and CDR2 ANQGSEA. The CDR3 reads CSVDMASGREGVITDTQYF. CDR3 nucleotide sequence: TGCAGCGTTGACATGGCTAGCGGGAGGGAAGGAGTGATCACAGATACGCAGTATTTT.

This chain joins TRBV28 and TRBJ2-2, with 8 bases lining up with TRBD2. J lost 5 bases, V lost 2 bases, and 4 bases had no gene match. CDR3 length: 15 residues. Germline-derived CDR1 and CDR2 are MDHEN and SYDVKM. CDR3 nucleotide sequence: TGTGCCAGCAGTTTAATCCGGGAGGGAACCGGGGAGCTGTTTTTT. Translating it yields CASSLIREGTGELFF.

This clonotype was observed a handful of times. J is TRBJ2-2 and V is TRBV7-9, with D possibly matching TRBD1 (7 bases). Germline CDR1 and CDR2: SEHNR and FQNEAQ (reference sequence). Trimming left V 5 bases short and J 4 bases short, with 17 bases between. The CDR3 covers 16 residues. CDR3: CASSPNQGGVTGELFF. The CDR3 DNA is TGTGCCAGCAGCCCTAACCAGGGGGGCGTCACCGGGGAGCTGTTTTTT.

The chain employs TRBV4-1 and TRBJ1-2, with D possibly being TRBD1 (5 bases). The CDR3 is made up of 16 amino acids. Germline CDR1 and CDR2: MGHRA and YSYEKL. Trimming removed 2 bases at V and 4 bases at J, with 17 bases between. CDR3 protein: CASSQTLSGTAYGYTF. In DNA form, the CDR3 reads TGCGCCAGCAGCCAAACTCTATCCGGGACTGCCTATGGCTACACCTTC.

The CDR3 coding sequence is TGTGCCAGCAGCTCGCAACCGGGACAGAACAATGAGCAGTTCTTC. Protein: CASSSQPGQNNEQFF. This sequence joins TRBV7-2 and TRBJ2-1; 7 nucleotides agree with TRBD1. The junction had 8 bases not matched to a gene; V was cut back by 4 bases and J by 5 bases. This CDR3 has 15 residues. Germline CDR1 is SGHTA and CDR2 is FQGNSA.

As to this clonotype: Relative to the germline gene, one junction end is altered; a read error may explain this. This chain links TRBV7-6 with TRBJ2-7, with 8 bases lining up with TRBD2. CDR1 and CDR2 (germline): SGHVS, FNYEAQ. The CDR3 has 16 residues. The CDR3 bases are TGTGCTAGCAGCTTCCCCCACCGGCGGGAGGCGTACGAGCAGTACTTC. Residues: CASSFPHRREAYEQYF.

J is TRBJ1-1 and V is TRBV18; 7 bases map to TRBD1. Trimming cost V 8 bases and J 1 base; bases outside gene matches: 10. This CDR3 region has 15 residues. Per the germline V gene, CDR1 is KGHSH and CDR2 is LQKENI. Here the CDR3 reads CASLRGWTGNTEAFF. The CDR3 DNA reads TGTGCCAGCCTCCGGGGATGGACAGGGAACACTGAAGCTTTCTTT.

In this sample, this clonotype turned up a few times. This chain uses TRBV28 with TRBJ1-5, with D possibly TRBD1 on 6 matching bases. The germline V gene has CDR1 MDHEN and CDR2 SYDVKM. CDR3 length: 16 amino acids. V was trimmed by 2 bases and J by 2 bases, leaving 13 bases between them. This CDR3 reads CASSLTTGLGNQPQHF. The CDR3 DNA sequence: TGTGCCAGCAGTTTAACGACAGGTTTGGGCAATCAGCCCCAGCATTTT.

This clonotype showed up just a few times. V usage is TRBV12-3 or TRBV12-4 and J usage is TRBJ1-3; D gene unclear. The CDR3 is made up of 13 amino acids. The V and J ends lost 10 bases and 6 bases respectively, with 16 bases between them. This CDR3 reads CATTSSGENTIYF. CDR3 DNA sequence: TGTGCCACCACGTCAAGCGGTGAAAACACCATATATTTT.

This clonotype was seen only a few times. The CDR3: CASSEGWGNTEAFF. Here the CDR3 DNA reads TGTGCCAGCAGCGAAGGGTGGGGCAACACTGAAGCTTTCTTT. The chain combines TRBV7-2 with TRBJ1-1, with TRBD1 as a possible D gene (5 bases). In germline, CDR1 is SGHTA, CDR2 FQGNSA. This CDR3 has 14 residues. Trimming took off 5 bases at V and 2 bases at J, with 12 bases between the two ends. The variable domain in full, completed from reference TRBV7-2 and TRBJ1-1, reads GAGVSQSPSNKVTEKGKDVELRCDPISGHTALYWYRQSLGQGLEFLIYFQGNSAPDKSGLPSDRFSAERTGGSVSTLTIQRTQQEDSAVYLCASSEGWGNTEAFFGQGTRLTVV.